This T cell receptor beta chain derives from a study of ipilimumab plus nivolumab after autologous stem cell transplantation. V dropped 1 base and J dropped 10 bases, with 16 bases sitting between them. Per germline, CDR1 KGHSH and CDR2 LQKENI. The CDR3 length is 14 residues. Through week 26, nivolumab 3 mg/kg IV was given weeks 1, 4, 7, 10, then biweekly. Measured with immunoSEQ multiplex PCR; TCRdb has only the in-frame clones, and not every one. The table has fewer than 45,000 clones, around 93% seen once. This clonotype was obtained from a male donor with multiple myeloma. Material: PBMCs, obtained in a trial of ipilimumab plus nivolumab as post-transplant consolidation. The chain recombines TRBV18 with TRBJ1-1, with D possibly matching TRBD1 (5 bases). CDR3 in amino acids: CASSPQREGDGAFF. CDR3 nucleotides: TGTGCCAGCTCACCACAAAGGGAAGGGGATGGAGCTTTCTTT.